The 30 T cell receptor beta chains given below trace back to one sample, sequenced in a study of technical replicates of blood from several donors. Data came from immunoSEQ multiplex PCR; TCRdb stores just in-frame clones and leaves some out. The sample consists of around 80,000 clones, about nine tenths of them appearing once. The source material was T cells isolated from PBMCs. The receptors originated from a human donor in good health.

The CDR3 reads CASSRGTGYSEQYF. In nucleotides, the CDR3 is TGTGCCAGCAGCCGCGGGACAGGGTACAGCGAGCAGTACTTC. The chain links TRBV11-3 to TRBJ2-7, with TRBD1 identical over 9 bases. Germline CDR1 reads SGHNT; CDR2 reads YENEEA. V was pared by 5 bases and J by 6 bases, with 8 bases of the junction left unmatched. CDR3 length: 14 residues.

This rearrangement joins TRBV4-1 to TRBJ2-4; TRBD1 agrees at 7 bases. CDR3 length equals 17 residues. With V trimmed by 0 bases and J by 3 bases, 8 bases remained unmatched. From germline, CDR1 is MGHRA and CDR2 YSYEKL. The CDR3: CASSQEVISGGKNIQYF. Here the CDR3 DNA reads TGCGCCAGCAGCCAAGAAGTAATTTCAGGGGGCAAAAACATTCAGTACTTC.

This clone has a handful of counts. The chain is built from TRBV28 and TRBJ1-4; D unclear. Germline V CDR1 and CDR2: MDHEN, SYDVKM. The CDR3 is 14 residues long. Trimming left V 5 bases short and J 0 bases short, with 7 bases between. The CDR3 is CASSPIATNEKLFF. CDR3 sequence (DNA): TGTGCCAGCAGTCCCATAGCAACTAATGAAAAACTGTTTTTT.

This clone was observed a single time. A junction boundary mismatches the germline segment, possibly from a read error. The chain is built from TRBV27 and TRBJ2-3, with 7 bases lining up with TRBD1. CDR1 and CDR2 (germline): MNHEY, SMNVEV (reference sequence). There are 14 residues in the CDR3. The CDR3 DNA follows: TGCGCAGCAAGAGGGGGACAGTGGACAGATACGCAGTATTTT. Translating it yields CAARGGQWTDTQYF.

The J gene is TRBJ1-5, the V gene TRBV19; D uncertain. This CDR3 comprises 15 residues. Germline values: CDR1 LNHDA, CDR2 SQIVND (reference sequence). Trimming took off 4 bases at V and 0 bases at J, with 10 bases between the two ends. Written as DNA, the CDR3 is TGTGCCAGTAGTAGGAGTAAAAATAGCAATCAGCCCCAGCATTTT. This translates into CASSRSKNSNQPQHF.

This chain links TRBV19 with TRBJ1-1, with D maybe TRBD1 (6 bases). CDR1 and CDR2 (germline): LNHDA, SQIVND (reference sequence). The CDR3 spans 15 residues. The V end lost 6 bases, the J end lost 3 bases, and 17 bases lay between the germline ends. The DNA for the CDR3 is TGTGCCAGTAGATTAGAACAGGGTCAGGACACTGAAGCTTTCTTT. Protein: CASRLEQGQDTEAFF.

V is TRBV7-2 and J is TRBJ1-2; 9 bases line up with TRBD1. Trimming cost V 6 bases and J 5 bases; bases outside gene matches: 10. Germline assignment: CDR1 SGHTA and CDR2 FQGNSA. CDR3 length: 15 amino acids. The CDR3 nucleotides read TGTGCCAGCAGACCTATGGGACAGGGCAGTTATGGCTACACCTTC. This translates into CASRPMGQGSYGYTF.

The chain couples TRBV4-2 to TRBJ2-5, with 8 bases identical to TRBD2. From germline, CDR1 is LGHNA and CDR2 YNFKEQ. The V gene end was trimmed by 0 bases and the J gene end by 4 bases; junction bases not matched to a gene: 16. The CDR3 spans 19 residues. The CDR3 reads CASSQEAGDAGYPIETQYF. The CDR3 DNA is TGTGCCAGCAGCCAAGAAGCGGGGGACGCGGGGTACCCGATAGAGACCCAGTACTTC.

V is TRBV6-6 and J is TRBJ2-1; 7 nucleotides align to TRBD2. The junction had 6 bases not matched to a gene; V was cut back by 4 bases and J by 0 bases. The CDR3 has 16 residues. Germline V gives CDR1 MNHNY, CDR2 SVGAGI (reference sequence). The CDR3: CASSSSGRSSYNEQFF. The CDR3, as DNA: TGTGCCAGCAGTTCTAGCGGCCGTAGCTCCTACAATGAGCAGTTCTTC.

J is TRBJ2-1 and V is TRBV6-5; 7 bases are shared with TRBD1. V was pared by 7 bases and J by 0 bases, with 0 bases of the junction left unmatched. Per the germline V gene, CDR1 is MNHEY and CDR2 is SVGAGI. The CDR3 totals 13 residues. The CDR3 region is CASTGGSYNEQFF. Written as DNA, the CDR3 is TGTGCCAGCACAGGGGGCTCCTACAATGAGCAGTTCTTC.

The chain recombines TRBV5-1 with TRBJ2-2; D remains unclear. V dropped 1 base and J dropped 5 bases, with 9 bases sitting between them. This CDR3 region has 14 residues. Germline V lookup: CDR1 SGHRS, CDR2 YFSETQ. CDR3 region: CASSLILGTGELFF. The CDR3 DNA reads TGCGCCAGCAGCTTGATCCTCGGGACCGGGGAGCTGTTTTTT. Variable domain in full (rest from reference TRBV5-1 and TRBJ2-2): KAGVTQTPRYLIKTRGQQVTLSCSPISGHRSVSWYQQTPGQGLQFLFEYFSETQRNKGNFPGRFSGRQFSNSRSEMNVSTLELGDSALYLCASSLILGTGELFFGEGSRLTVL.

This chain joins TRBV4-2 and TRBJ2-4, with 7 bases fitting TRBD2. Germline-derived CDR1 and CDR2 are LGHNA and YNFKEQ. Trimming at V came to 4 bases and at J to 2 bases, leaving 8 bases not matched to a gene. The CDR3 is 16 residues long. CDR3 sequence reads: CASSPNGGKTKNIQYF. The CDR3 DNA sequence: TGTGCCAGCAGCCCCAACGGGGGGAAGACCAAAAACATTCAGTACTTC.

DNA of the CDR3: TGTGCCAGCAGCTGGGCACCAGGGGAAATAAGGGAGACCCAGTACTTC. It encodes CASSWAPGEIRETQYF. The chain employs TRBV5-6 and TRBJ2-5, with a weak D call TRBD1 (6 bases). The CDR3 has 16 amino acids. V was pared by 3 bases and J by 5 bases, with 20 bases between. Germline values: CDR1 SGHDT, CDR2 YYEEEE. The complete variable domain, with remaining parts taken from reference TRBV5-6 and TRBJ2-5, reads DAGVTQSPTHLIKTRGQQVTLRCSPKSGHDTVSWYQQALGQGPQFIFQYYEEEERQRGNFPDRFSGHQFPNYSSELNVNALLLGDSALYLCASSWAPGEIRETQYFGPGTRLLVL.

This clone was recorded once. This rearrangement joins TRBV5-1 to TRBJ2-5, with 7 bases identical to TRBD2. CDR1 is SGHRS and CDR2 is YFSETQ in the germline V gene. V shed 5 bases and J 2 bases; nucleotides not matched to a gene: 6. The CDR3 has 14 residues. CDR3 residues: CASRFREGQETQYF. In DNA, the CDR3 is TGCGCCAGCAGATTCAGGGAGGGTCAAGAGACCCAGTACTTC.

In DNA, the CDR3 is TGTGCCAGCAGCTTAGAACTATCGGACAAGAGGACGCTGCAAAGCCAGCCCCAGCATTTT. Translated: CASSLELSDKRTLQSQPQHF. The chain joins TRBV11-2 to TRBJ1-5, with D tentatively TRBD1 (5 bases). The V and J ends lost 0 bases and 7 bases respectively, with 28 bases between them. The CDR3 covers 20 residues. Germline assignment: CDR1 SGHAT and CDR2 FQNNGV.

This chain uses TRBV19 with TRBJ2-1; 8 positions match TRBD2. The germline V gene encodes CDR1 LNHDA and CDR2 SQIVND (reference sequence). Unmatched junction bases numbered 9, after V lost 1 base and J lost 7 bases. This CDR3 spans 16 amino acids. CDR3 residues: CASSIVTGGPGNEQFF. As DNA, the CDR3 is TGTGCCAGTAGTATAGTAACGGGAGGGCCGGGGAATGAGCAGTTCTTC.

V is TRBV5-5 and J is TRBJ1-2; 9 positions match TRBD1. CDR1 is SGHKS and CDR2 is YYEKEE in the germline V gene (reference sequence). The J segment lost 1 base and the V segment lost 4 bases, leaving 11 bases of the junction unmatched. CDR3 length: 17 amino acids. The CDR3 DNA is TGTGCCAGCAGCCTAAATCCCGGGACAGGGAATAACTATGGCTACACCTTC. Residues: CASSLNPGTGNNYGYTF.

The chain links TRBV6-5 to TRBJ1-1; 9 bases fit TRBD1. The CDR3 extends over 15 amino acids. Germline V gene lookup returns CDR1 MNHEY and CDR2 SVGAGI. Trimming took 7 bases from V and 4 from J; bases not matched to a gene: 10. CDR3 region: CASTLSTGGSTEAFF. As DNA, the CDR3 is TGTGCCAGCACCCTCTCGACAGGGGGAAGCACTGAAGCTTTCTTT.

V gene TRBV29-1 combines with J gene TRBJ1-1, with 7 bases matching TRBD1. Germline-derived CDR1 and CDR2 are SQVTM and ANQGSEA. J gave up 11 bases and V 6 bases, and 6 bases lay outside the gene matches. The CDR3 has 10 residues. CDR3 bases: TGCAGCGTAGCAGGGGGGACGGCTTTCTTT. This sequence encodes CSVAGGTAFF.

The chain has TRBV5-5 and TRBJ1-1; D ambiguous. The V end was cut by 4 bases, the J end by 3 bases, with 10 bases between. The CDR3 sequence is 13 residues long. Germline V gene data show CDR1 as SGHKS and CDR2 as YYEKEE (reference sequence). Here the CDR3 reads CASSRSYYTEAFF. In DNA, the CDR3 is TGTGCCAGCAGCCGATCCTACTACACTGAAGCTTTCTTT.

The rearrangement links TRBV27 to TRBJ2-1; unclear D gene. The germline V gene has CDR1 MNHEY and CDR2 SMNVEV (reference sequence). The CDR3 runs 13 residues. V was shortened by 6 bases and J by 0 bases, with 6 bases between the two germline ends. DNA of the CDR3: TGTGCCAGCAGCCTAAGCTCCTACAATGAGCAGTTCTTC. This translates into CASSLSSYNEQFF.

This rearrangement joins TRBV7-9 to TRBJ2-3; D might be TRBD1 (5 bases). Looked up from germline, CDR1 is SEHNR and CDR2 is FQNEAQ (reference sequence). Trimming shortened V by 5 bases and J by 0 bases, and 12 bases separated the two germline ends. This CDR3 comprises 15 residues. CDR3 amino acids: CASSQTEPSTDTQYF. The DNA of the CDR3 is TGTGCCAGCAGCCAGACAGAACCTAGCACAGATACGCAGTATTTT.

This sequence joins TRBV29-1 and TRBJ2-3, with D tentatively TRBD1 (6 bases). CDR1 and CDR2 (germline): SQVTM, ANQGSEA. This CDR3 is built from 14 residues. V lost 0 bases and J lost 3, with 10 bases in between. As DNA, the CDR3 is TGCAGCGTTGAAGATGGGCAGGGGACAGATACGCAGTATTTT. Amino acid sequence: CSVEDGQGTDTQYF.

This clone was seen a few times. The chain is built from TRBV7-2 and TRBJ1-5; D not certain. V was cut by 5 bases and J by 3 bases, with 11 bases left in between. The germline gives CDR1 SGHTA, CDR2 FQGNSA. This CDR3 region has 14 residues. The CDR3 DNA sequence: TGTGCCAGCAGCGTAGACACATACAATCAGCCCCAGCATTTT. As protein: CASSVDTYNQPQHF.

This clone was picked up a small number of times. This chain joins TRBV9 and TRBJ1-1; D ambiguous. The V and J ends lost 0 bases and 0 bases respectively, with 3 bases between them. CDR1 and CDR2 from the germline V gene are SGDLS and YYNGEE. The CDR3 runs to 13 residues. CDR3: CASSVALNTEAFF. The CDR3 nucleotides read TGTGCCAGCAGCGTAGCTTTGAACACTGAAGCTTTCTTT.

A note on this clone: At one of its ends the junction is not consistent with the germline gene, which may arise from a read error. This chain connects TRBV11-2 to TRBJ2-5, with TRBD2 identical over 9 bases. Germline-derived CDR1 and CDR2 are SGHAT and FQNNGV. The CDR3 contains 14 residues. The DNA for the CDR3 is TGTGCCAGCAGTTTAGCGGGAGCGTTGAAGACCCAGTACTTC. Encoded protein: CASSLAGALKTQYF.

V and J are TRBV19 and TRBJ2-7, with 7 bases that match TRBD2. CDR1 LNHDA and CDR2 SQIVND come from the germline V gene (reference sequence). Trimming at V came to 3 bases and at J to 2 bases, leaving 4 bases not matched to a gene. The length of the CDR3 is 14 residues. The CDR3 nucleotides are TGTGCCAGTAGTATTTCCGGGAGGACCTACGAGCAGTACTTC. Translating it yields CASSISGRTYEQYF.

The rearrangement uses TRBV5-5 and TRBJ2-7; TRBD1 matches 7 bases. This CDR3 spans 15 amino acids. Per the germline V gene, CDR1 is SGHKS and CDR2 is YYEKEE (reference sequence). The V and J ends lost 5 bases and 2 bases, in that order; junction bases with no gene match: 10. DNA for the CDR3: TGTGCCAGCAGTTTGACCAGGGGGAAGGCCTACGAGCAGTACTTC. Translated: CASSLTRGKAYEQYF. Drawing the rest from reference TRBV5-5 and TRBJ2-7, the complete variable domain is DAGVTQSPTHLIKTRGQQVTLRCSPISGHKSVSWYQQVLGQGPQFIFQYYEKEERGRGNFPDRFSARQFPNYSSELNVNALLLGDSALYLCASSLTRGKAYEQYFGPGTRLTVT.

The chain links TRBV6-5 to TRBJ2-3; TRBD2 matches 9 bases. V was pared by 3 bases and J by 4 bases, with 5 bases of the junction left unmatched. The V gene's germline CDR1 is MNHEY and CDR2 SVGAGI. The CDR3 is made up of 15 amino acids. Written as DNA, the CDR3 is TGTGCCAGCAGTTATGGCGGGAGGGATTCAGATACGCAGTATTTT. It specifies CASSYGGRDSDTQYF.

This chain joins TRBV28 and TRBJ2-6, with D tentatively TRBD1 (5 bases). V was cut by 1 base and J by 3 bases, with 7 bases left in between. CDR1 is MDHEN and CDR2 is SYDVKM in the germline V gene. The CDR3 contains 15 residues. The CDR3 nucleotides are TGTGCCAGCAGTTTATATCAGGGTGGGGCCAACGTCCTGACTTTC. It translates to CASSLYQGGANVLTF.